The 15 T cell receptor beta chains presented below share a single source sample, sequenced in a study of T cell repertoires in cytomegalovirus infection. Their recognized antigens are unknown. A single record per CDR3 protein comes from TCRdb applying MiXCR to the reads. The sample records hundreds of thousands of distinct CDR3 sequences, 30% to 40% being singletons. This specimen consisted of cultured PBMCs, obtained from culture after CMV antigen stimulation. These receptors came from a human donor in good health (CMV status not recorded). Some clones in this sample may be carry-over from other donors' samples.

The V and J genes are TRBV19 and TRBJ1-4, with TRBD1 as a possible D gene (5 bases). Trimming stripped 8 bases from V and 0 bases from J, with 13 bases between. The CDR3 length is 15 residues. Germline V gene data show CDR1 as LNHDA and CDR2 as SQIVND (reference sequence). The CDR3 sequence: CASSSGTATNEKLFF. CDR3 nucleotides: TGTGCCAGTTCATCAGGGACCGCAACTAATGAAAAACTGTTTTTT.

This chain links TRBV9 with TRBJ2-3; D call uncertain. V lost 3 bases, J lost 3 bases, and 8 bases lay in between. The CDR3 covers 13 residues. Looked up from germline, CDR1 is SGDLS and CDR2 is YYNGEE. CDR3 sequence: CASSAFGTDTQYF. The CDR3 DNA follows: TGTGCCAGCAGCGCTTTCGGAACAGATACGCAGTATTTT.

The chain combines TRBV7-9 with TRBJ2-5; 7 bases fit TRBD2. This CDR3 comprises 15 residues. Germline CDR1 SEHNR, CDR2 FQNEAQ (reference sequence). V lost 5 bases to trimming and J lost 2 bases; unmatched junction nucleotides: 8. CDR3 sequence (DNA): TGTGCCAGCAGCACCCCCACGGGGGGTCAAGAGACCCAGTACTTC. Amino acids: CASSTPTGGQETQYF. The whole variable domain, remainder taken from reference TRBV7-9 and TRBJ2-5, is DTGVSQNPRHKITKRGQNVTFRCDPISEHNRLYWYRQTLGQGPEFLTYFQNEAQLEKSRLLSDRFSAERPKGSFSTLEIQRTEQGDSAMYLCASSTPTGGQETQYFGPGTRLLVL.

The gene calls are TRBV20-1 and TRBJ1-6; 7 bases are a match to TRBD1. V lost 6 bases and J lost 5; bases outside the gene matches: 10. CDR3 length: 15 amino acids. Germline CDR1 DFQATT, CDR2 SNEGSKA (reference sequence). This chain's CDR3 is CSASLDRRHNSPLHF. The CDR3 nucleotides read TGCAGTGCCTCGCTGGACAGGCGGCATAATTCACCCCTCCACTTT.

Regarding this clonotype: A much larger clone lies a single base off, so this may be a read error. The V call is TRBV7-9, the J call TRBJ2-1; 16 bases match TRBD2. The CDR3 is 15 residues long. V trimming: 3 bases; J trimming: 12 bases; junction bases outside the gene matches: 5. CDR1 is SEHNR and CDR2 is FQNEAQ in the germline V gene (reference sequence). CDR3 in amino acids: CASSLGLAGGLGQFF. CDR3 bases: TGTGCCAGCAGCTTGGGACTAGCGGGGGGGTTAGGGCAGTTCTTC.

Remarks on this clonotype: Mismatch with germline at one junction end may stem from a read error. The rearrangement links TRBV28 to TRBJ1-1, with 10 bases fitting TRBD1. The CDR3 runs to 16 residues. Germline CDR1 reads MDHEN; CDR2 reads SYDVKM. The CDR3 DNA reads TGTGCCAGCAGTTTACTTTCGGGACAGGGGAACACTGAAGCTCTCTTT. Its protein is CASSLLSGQGNTEALF. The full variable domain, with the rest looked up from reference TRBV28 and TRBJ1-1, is DVKVTQSSRYLVKRTGEKVFLECVQDMDHENMFWYRQDPGLGLRLIYFSYDVKMKEKGDIPEGYSVSREKKERFSLILESASTNQTSMYLCASSLLSGQGNTEALFGQGTRLTVV.

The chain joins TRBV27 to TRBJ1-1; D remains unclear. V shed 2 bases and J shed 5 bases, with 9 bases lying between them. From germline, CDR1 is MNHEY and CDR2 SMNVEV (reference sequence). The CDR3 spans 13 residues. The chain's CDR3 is CASSLNGQTEAFF. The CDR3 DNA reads TGTGCCAGCAGTTTAAACGGGCAGACTGAAGCTTTCTTT.

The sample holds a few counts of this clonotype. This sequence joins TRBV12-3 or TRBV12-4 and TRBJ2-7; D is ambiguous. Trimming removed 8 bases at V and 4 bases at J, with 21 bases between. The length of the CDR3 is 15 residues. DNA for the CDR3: TGTGCCAGCGCCGACCAAACCGGGCTCTGGTACGAGCAGTACTTC. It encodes CASADQTGLWYEQYF.

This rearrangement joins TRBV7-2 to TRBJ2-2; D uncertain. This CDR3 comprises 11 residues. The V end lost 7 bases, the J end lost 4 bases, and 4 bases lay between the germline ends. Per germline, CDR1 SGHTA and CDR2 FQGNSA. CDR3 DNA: TGTGCCAGCATTATCACCGGGGAGCTGTTTTTT. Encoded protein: CASIITGELFF.

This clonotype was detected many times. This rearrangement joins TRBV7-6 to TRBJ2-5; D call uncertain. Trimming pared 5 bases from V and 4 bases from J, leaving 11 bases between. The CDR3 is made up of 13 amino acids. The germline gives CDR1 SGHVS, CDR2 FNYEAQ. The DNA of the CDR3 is TGTGCCAGCAGCCTGACCCGGGTAGAGACCCAGTACTTC. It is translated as CASSLTRVETQYF. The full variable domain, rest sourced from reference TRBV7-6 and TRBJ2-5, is GAGVSQSPRYKVTKRGQDVALRCDPISGHVSLYWYRQALGQGPEFLTYFNYEAQQDKSGLPNDRFSAERPEGSISTLTIQRTEQRDSAMYRCASSLTRVETQYFGPGTRLLVL.

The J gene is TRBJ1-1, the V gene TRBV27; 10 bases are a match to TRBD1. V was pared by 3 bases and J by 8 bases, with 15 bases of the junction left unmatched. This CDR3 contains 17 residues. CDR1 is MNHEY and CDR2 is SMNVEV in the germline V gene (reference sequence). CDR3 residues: CASSFGPRQGARREAFF. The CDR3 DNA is TGTGCCAGCAGTTTCGGGCCAAGACAGGGGGCGCGTCGGGAAGCTTTCTTT.

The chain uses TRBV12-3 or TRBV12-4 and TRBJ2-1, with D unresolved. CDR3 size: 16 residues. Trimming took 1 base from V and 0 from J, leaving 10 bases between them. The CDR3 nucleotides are TGTGCCAGCAGTTTAGAAGGCTCCCGCTCCTACAATGAGCAGTTCTTC. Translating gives CASSLEGSRSYNEQFF.

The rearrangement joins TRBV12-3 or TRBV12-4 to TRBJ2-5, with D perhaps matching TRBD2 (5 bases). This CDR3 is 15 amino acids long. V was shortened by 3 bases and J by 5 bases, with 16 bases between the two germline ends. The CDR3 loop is CASSFHRPSRETQYF. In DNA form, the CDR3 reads TGTGCCAGCAGTTTCCATCGCCCTAGCAGGGAGACCCAGTACTTC.

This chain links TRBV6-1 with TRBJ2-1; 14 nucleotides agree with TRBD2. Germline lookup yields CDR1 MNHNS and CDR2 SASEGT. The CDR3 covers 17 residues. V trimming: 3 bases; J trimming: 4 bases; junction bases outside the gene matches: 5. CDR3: CASSDGTSGGNYNEQFF. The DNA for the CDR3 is TGTGCCAGCAGTGACGGGACTAGCGGGGGCAATTACAATGAGCAGTTCTTC.

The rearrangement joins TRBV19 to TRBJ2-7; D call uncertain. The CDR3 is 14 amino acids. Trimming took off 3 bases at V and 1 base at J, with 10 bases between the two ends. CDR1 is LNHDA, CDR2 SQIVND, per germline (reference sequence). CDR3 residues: CASSILDGSYEQYF. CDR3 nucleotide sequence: TGTGCCAGTAGTATCTTGGACGGATCCTACGAGCAGTACTTC.